This T cell receptor beta chain was identified during a study of blood T cell repertoires in COVID-19. For the study at large: The cDNA or gDNA used as material had been derived from T cells, B-cell-depleted T cells, or PBMCs.

Germline V gene lookup returns CDR1 KGHSH and CDR2 LQKENI. Trimming left V 4 bases short and J 0 bases short, with 18 bases between. This CDR3 spans 17 amino acids. Original methodology: By means of reference gene primer amplification, nucleated cell counts were estimated. Sequenced by immunoSEQ multiplex PCR; TCRdb stores in-frame clones only, minus some. Clone size and the V and J calls come from that table; the DNA yielded D and trimming. Here the sample spans approximately 120,000 clones, approximately 81% being singletons. V is TRBV18 and J is TRBJ2-5; weak D call: TRBD1 (5 bases). The receptor comes from a woman aged 45-59 years with acute or convalescent COVID-19. Sequenced: peripheral blood. This CDR3 reads CASSQSQDRLYQETQYF. DNA of the CDR3: TGTGCCAGCTCACAATCACAAGACAGACTTTACCAAGAGACCCAGTACTTC.